This T cell receptor (beta chain) stems from a study of Ad26.COV2.S vaccination and SARS-CoV-2 variants. In the study overall: By the intramuscular route, Ad26.COV2.S was given once, or twice 56 days apart.

V lost 3 bases and J 1 base, leaving 9 bases between the germline ends. Germline V gene lookup returns CDR1 LNHDA and CDR2 SQIVND (reference sequence). CDR3 length: 14 amino acids. Turning to this clone: Its antigen is not identified.

The protocol was immunoSEQ multiplex PCR, while the TCRdb copy is restricted to in-frame clones and leaves out a portion. The sample shows hundreds of thousands of clones, about 89% of them seen only once. Study findings and constraints: Similar non-spike TCR breadth was observed in recipients of vaccine and of placebo.

Noted treatment: 15 to 20 received Ad26.COV2.S at low or high dose, single or two shots; about 5 received placebo; per-sample allocation not given. Sampling was done on day 63 after the first vaccine or placebo injection. The chain joins TRBV19 to TRBJ1-2; D is ambiguous. This TCR was recovered from a person between 18 and 60 years old who received the Ad26.COV2.S COVID-19 vaccine or a placebo. The specimen was peripheral blood, collected in a trial of Ad26.COV2.S vaccine versus placebo. CDR3 DNA sequence: TGTGCCAGTAGTATTGCACGGATTAACTATGGCTACACCTTC. Encoded protein: CASSIARINYGYTF.